This T cell receptor (beta chain) was sequenced for a study of response to subunit inactivated influenza vaccine. Study-level results: The study's authors posited that every seasonal influenza vaccination enlists few new T cells.

The V end lost 0 bases, the J end lost 3 bases, and 6 bases lay between the germline ends. Germline-derived CDR1 and CDR2 are LGHNA and YSLEER. This CDR3 spans 13 amino acids. In its sample, this clonotype was seen a few times. Its target is unknown. TCRdb used MiXCR to reprocess the RT-PCR reads, holding one entry per CDR3 protein. The sample shows 290,000 or so distinct CDR3 sequences, roughly 22% of them seen only once. The J gene is TRBJ2-7, the V gene TRBV4-3, with a possible D match to TRBD1 (5 bases). Sequences were derived from PBMCs from blood, sampled about 20 months after vaccination. This receptor was identified in a man aged 50-75 years who received an inactivated influenza vaccine. In DNA form, the CDR3 reads TGCGCCAGCAGCCAAGATCAGGGCTACGAGCAGTACTTC. Translated: CASSQDQGYEQYF.